This is a list of T cell receptor beta chains from one sample in a study of blood T cell repertoires in COVID-19. The data were produced by immunoSEQ multiplex PCR, yet TCRdb's version contains in-frame clones alone and is incomplete. This table holds hundreds of thousands of clones, roughly 92% found once. Sample: peripheral blood. These receptor sequences come from a man aged 55-75 years with COVID-19, enrolled during active disease. Each CDR3 is given with its conserved first and last residue. The D gene is left open where the match is weak. Clone size is stated in some rows and not others, as once, few, many or a class when expanded.

j_gene: TRBJ1-2; d_gene: NA; v_gene: TRBV2; abundance: NA; CDR3nt: TGTGCCAGCAGTGCAATGGTCAGTTCTAACTATGGCTACACCTTC; CDR3aa: CASSAMVSSNYGYTF
j_gene: TRBJ2-1; d_gene: NA; v_gene: TRBV9; abundance: NA; CDR3nt: TGTGCCAGCAGCGTAGATCCTAGGGGCCCAAACAATGAGCAGTTCTTC; CDR3aa: CASSVDPRGPNNEQFF
j_gene: TRBJ2-1; d_gene: TRBD1; v_gene: TRBV6-6; abundance: NA; CDR3nt: TGTGCCAGCAGCCCCCCGGGACAGGGGAGAAACAATGAGCAGTTCTTC; CDR3aa: CASSPPGQGRNNEQFF
j_gene: TRBJ2-3; d_gene: NA; v_gene: TRBV30; abundance: NA; CDR3nt: TGTGCCTGGAGCGTTCAGACAGATACGCAGTATTTT; CDR3aa: CAWSVQTDTQYF
j_gene: TRBJ1-5; d_gene: NA; v_gene: TRBV19; abundance: NA; CDR3nt: TGTGCCAGTAGTATCATGATAGGGGGGGAAAGCAATCAGCCCCAGCATTTT; CDR3aa: CASSIMIGGESNQPQHF
j_gene: TRBJ2-7; d_gene: TRBD1; v_gene: TRBV19; abundance: NA; CDR3nt: TGTGCCAGTAGAACCCAGGGGGCCTTCGAGCAGTACTTC; CDR3aa: CASRTQGAFEQYF
j_gene: TRBJ1-1; d_gene: NA; v_gene: TRBV6-5; abundance: NA; CDR3nt: TGTGCCAGCAGGAACGACATGAGTGAAGCTTTCTTT; CDR3aa: CASRNDMSEAFF
j_gene: TRBJ2-2; d_gene: NA; v_gene: TRBV11-2; abundance: NA; CDR3nt: TGTGCCAGCAGCCTCGGGTTAGGAGGGGAGCTGTTTTTT; CDR3aa: CASSLGLGGELFF
j_gene: TRBJ2-7; d_gene: TRBD1; v_gene: TRBV7-9; abundance: NA; CDR3nt: TGTGCCAGCAGCTTACCGGACAGGGGAAACGAGCAGTACTTC; CDR3aa: CASSLPDRGNEQYF
j_gene: TRBJ2-2; d_gene: NA; v_gene: TRBV2; abundance: NA; CDR3nt: TGTGCCAGATCAGGGGCTGGGGAGCTGTTTTTT; CDR3aa: CARSGAGELFF
j_gene: TRBJ1-1; d_gene: NA; v_gene: TRBV7-8; abundance: NA; CDR3nt: TGTGCCAGCATGGGCCCTCGGGGGGCGGTTGAAGCTTTCTTT; CDR3aa: CASMGPRGAVEAFF
j_gene: TRBJ1-2; d_gene: NA; v_gene: TRBV5-1; abundance: NA; CDR3nt: TGCGCCAGCAGCTTGGCCATGAGTGGCCAAGCAGGGGCTAGCTATGGCTACACCTTC; CDR3aa: CASSLAMSGQAGASYGYTF
j_gene: TRBJ1-6; d_gene: NA; v_gene: TRBV7-9; abundance: NA; CDR3nt: TGTGCCAGCAGCTCGCAGATGAATAATTCACCCCTCCACTTT; CDR3aa: CASSSQMNNSPLHF
j_gene: TRBJ2-5; d_gene: TRBD2; v_gene: TRBV19; abundance: NA; CDR3nt: TGTGCCAGTAGTATTCTGAGCGGGGATAGGAAAACCCAGTACTTC; CDR3aa: CASSILSGDRKTQYF
j_gene: TRBJ1-4; d_gene: NA; v_gene: TRBV27; abundance: NA; CDR3nt: TGTGCCAGCATACTTATGGGCGGGGCTAATGAAAAACTGTTTTTT; CDR3aa: CASILMGGANEKLFF
j_gene: TRBJ1-2; d_gene: NA; v_gene: TRBV7-2; abundance: NA; CDR3nt: TGTGCCAGCAGCTTAGATTTCGGGGTTCGGCAGGGGGGCTACACCTTC; CDR3aa: CASSLDFGVRQGGYTF
j_gene: TRBJ2-3; d_gene: NA; v_gene: TRBV29-1; abundance: few; CDR3nt: TGCAGCGCTGGGGGGGCTCGGGATACGCAGTATTTT; CDR3aa: CSAGGARDTQYF
j_gene: TRBJ2-1; d_gene: TRBD2; v_gene: TRBV7-9; abundance: NA; CDR3nt: TGTGCCAGCAGCCCCGGGGGGTTCTATAACAATGAGCAGTTCTTC; CDR3aa: CASSPGGFYNNEQFF
j_gene: TRBJ1-2; d_gene: NA; v_gene: TRBV9; abundance: NA; CDR3nt: TGTGCCAGCAGCGTAGGTATAGGGGACTATGGCTACACCTTC; CDR3aa: CASSVGIGDYGYTF
j_gene: TRBJ1-3; d_gene: TRBD1; v_gene: TRBV5-1; abundance: NA; CDR3nt: TGCGCCAGCAGCATTGGACAGGGTACATCTGGAAACACCATATATTTT; CDR3aa: CASSIGQGTSGNTIYF
j_gene: TRBJ1-3; d_gene: TRBD1; v_gene: TRBV5-5; abundance: NA; CDR3nt: TGTGCCAGCAGCTTGGGCCGGACAGGTTGGGTAGGAAACACCATATATTTT; CDR3aa: CASSLGRTGWVGNTIYF
j_gene: TRBJ2-5; d_gene: TRBD1; v_gene: TRBV6-1; abundance: NA; CDR3nt: TGTGCCAGCAGTGAAAGGACAGGGGGCCGGCAGACCCAGTACTTC; CDR3aa: CASSERTGGRQTQYF
j_gene: TRBJ1-1; d_gene: NA; v_gene: TRBV7-3; abundance: NA; CDR3nt: TGTGCCAGCAGCTCAGGGGTTTTCACTGAAGCTTTCTTT; CDR3aa: CASSSGVFTEAFF
j_gene: TRBJ2-2; d_gene: NA; v_gene: TRBV4-1; abundance: NA; CDR3nt: TGCGCCAGCAGCCAAGCCAAGAACACCGGGGAGCTGTTTTTT; CDR3aa: CASSQAKNTGELFF
j_gene: TRBJ2-7; d_gene: NA; v_gene: TRBV13; abundance: NA; CDR3nt: TGTGCCAGCAGCTTCAGGGGGCGATTTGGACTAGACTCCTACGAGCAGTACTTC; CDR3aa: CASSFRGRFGLDSYEQYF
j_gene: TRBJ2-3; d_gene: NA; v_gene: TRBV18; abundance: NA; CDR3nt: TGTGCCAGCTCACCTCAGGGGGGGACAGGCGTCGTGGATACGCAGTATTTT; CDR3aa: CASSPQGGTGVVDTQYF
j_gene: TRBJ2-7; d_gene: NA; v_gene: TRBV7-2; abundance: NA; CDR3nt: TGTGCCAGCAGCCCGGGGTCGACCGGACGCCTATACGAGCAGTACTTC; CDR3aa: CASSPGSTGRLYEQYF
j_gene: TRBJ2-7; d_gene: TRBD1; v_gene: TRBV2; abundance: NA; CDR3nt: TGTGCCAGCAGTGGGGGACAGCTCTACGAGCAGTACTTC; CDR3aa: CASSGGQLYEQYF
j_gene: TRBJ1-3; d_gene: NA; v_gene: TRBV7-2; abundance: NA; CDR3nt: TGTGCCAGCAGCTTAGAGATCTACTCTGGAAACACCATATATTTT; CDR3aa: CASSLEIYSGNTIYF
j_gene: TRBJ1-6; d_gene: TRBD1; v_gene: TRBV6-2/TRBV6-3; abundance: NA; CDR3nt: TGTGCCAGCAGTCCGGACAGGGAGTCCGCACCCCTCCACTTT; CDR3aa: CASSPDRESAPLHF
j_gene: TRBJ1-4; d_gene: NA; v_gene: TRBV28; abundance: NA; CDR3nt: TGTGCCAGCACCTTGAATCTAGGCCCTAATGAAAAACTGTTTTTT; CDR3aa: CASTLNLGPNEKLFF
j_gene: TRBJ2-1; d_gene: NA; v_gene: TRBV5-4; abundance: NA; CDR3nt: TGTGCCAGCAGTTCGACACTCGTCAATGAGCAGTTCTTC; CDR3aa: CASSSTLVNEQFF
j_gene: TRBJ2-1; d_gene: NA; v_gene: TRBV28; abundance: NA; CDR3nt: TGTGCCAGCAGCTCCCCCGGCGGGAACAATGAGCAGTTCTTC; CDR3aa: CASSSPGGNNEQFF
j_gene: TRBJ1-1; d_gene: NA; v_gene: TRBV5-1; abundance: once; CDR3nt: TGCGCCAGCAGGAAGACAGGACTGAACACTGAAGCTTTCTTT; CDR3aa: CASRKTGLNTEAFF
j_gene: TRBJ2-1; d_gene: NA; v_gene: TRBV19; abundance: NA; CDR3nt: TGTGCCAGTACCAGGACTGATGTTGGTAATGAGCAGTTCTTC; CDR3aa: CASTRTDVGNEQFF
j_gene: TRBJ1-3; d_gene: NA; v_gene: TRBV9; abundance: NA; CDR3nt: TGTGCCAGCAGCGTCTTCTCTGGAAACACCATATATTTT; CDR3aa: CASSVFSGNTIYF
j_gene: TRBJ1-1; d_gene: TRBD1; v_gene: TRBV3-1/TRBV3-2; abundance: NA; CDR3nt: TGTGCCAGCAGCCCGAGACAGGGGTACACTGAAGCTTTCTTT; CDR3aa: CASSPRQGYTEAFF
j_gene: TRBJ1-1; d_gene: TRBD1; v_gene: TRBV18; abundance: NA; CDR3nt: TGTGCCAGCTCACCTGGACAGGGAGGGAGGGGAGCTTTCTTT; CDR3aa: CASSPGQGGRGAFF
j_gene: TRBJ1-1; d_gene: NA; v_gene: TRBV3-1/TRBV3-2; abundance: NA; CDR3nt: TGTGCCAGCAGCCAAGGGGCAGGGGTTCCCACTAAAGCTTTCTTT; CDR3aa: CASSQGAGVPTKAFF
j_gene: TRBJ1-6; d_gene: TRBD1; v_gene: TRBV19; abundance: NA; CDR3nt: TGTGCCAGTAGTCTCCCCGACAGGGAAGGATCACCCCTCCACTTT; CDR3aa: CASSLPDREGSPLHF
j_gene: TRBJ2-3; d_gene: TRBD2; v_gene: TRBV7-2; abundance: NA; CDR3nt: TGTGCCAGCAGCTTAGGGTTGCGAGCGGGGGCTACAGATACGCAGTATTTT; CDR3aa: CASSLGLRAGATDTQYF
j_gene: TRBJ2-3; d_gene: TRBD2; v_gene: TRBV27; abundance: NA; CDR3nt: TGTGCCAGCAGTTTTCATCGACTAGCGGGAGGGCTAAGCACAGATACGCAGTATTTT; CDR3aa: CASSFHRLAGGLSTDTQYF
j_gene: TRBJ2-1; d_gene: NA; v_gene: TRBV2; abundance: NA; CDR3nt: TGTGCCAGTAACCCTGGGGGGGCGATTGAGCAGTTCTTC; CDR3aa: CASNPGGAIEQFF
j_gene: TRBJ2-1; d_gene: NA; v_gene: TRBV7-3; abundance: NA; CDR3nt: TGTGCCAGCAGCCCAGAGGGTGGGTATGAGCAGTTCTTC; CDR3aa: CASSPEGGYEQFF
j_gene: TRBJ2-3; d_gene: TRBD2; v_gene: TRBV5-1; abundance: NA; CDR3nt: TGCGCCAGCAGCCCGGTCACTTCTAGCGGGGGTCCCCCGAAGTTT; CDR3aa: CASSPVTSSGGPPKF
j_gene: TRBJ1-2; d_gene: TRBD1; v_gene: TRBV6-5; abundance: NA; CDR3nt: TGTGCCAGCAGTACGGGACAGAGCTATGGCTACACCTTC; CDR3aa: CASSTGQSYGYTF
j_gene: TRBJ2-3; d_gene: TRBD1; v_gene: TRBV5-1; abundance: NA; CDR3nt: TGCGCCAGCTGGGGACAGGGACGCACAGATACGCAGTATTTT; CDR3aa: CASWGQGRTDTQYF
j_gene: TRBJ1-3; d_gene: TRBD1; v_gene: TRBV9; abundance: NA; CDR3nt: TGTGCCAGCAGCGCTGAGGGGGACAGGGCGTACAACGCCATATATTTT; CDR3aa: CASSAEGDRAYNAIYF
j_gene: TRBJ2-5; d_gene: NA; v_gene: TRBV28; abundance: NA; CDR3nt: TGTGCCAGCAGTTTAAAGAGTGGGAGAAGCGGCCCAAATCAAGAGACCCAGTACTTC; CDR3aa: CASSLKSGRSGPNQETQYF
j_gene: TRBJ2-7; d_gene: NA; v_gene: TRBV6-6; abundance: NA; CDR3nt: TGTGCCAGCACTCCGGGGCAGGGGCCCTACGAGCAGTACTTC; CDR3aa: CASTPGQGPYEQYF
j_gene: TRBJ1-5; d_gene: TRBD1; v_gene: TRBV4-1; abundance: NA; CDR3nt: TGCGCCAGCAGCCAAGAAAAGATGGGGGGACAGGGGGCACGTCAGCCCCAGCATTTT; CDR3aa: CASSQEKMGGQGARQPQHF
j_gene: TRBJ1-2; d_gene: NA; v_gene: TRBV9; abundance: NA; CDR3nt: TGTGCCAGCAGCCCCCCTACTCCCGGTCATGGCTACACCTTC; CDR3aa: CASSPPTPGHGYTF
j_gene: TRBJ2-7; d_gene: NA; v_gene: TRBV18; abundance: few; CDR3nt: TGTGCCAGCTCACCAGGGACAAACGAGCAGTACTTC; CDR3aa: CASSPGTNEQYF
j_gene: TRBJ1-3; d_gene: NA; v_gene: TRBV6-5; abundance: few; CDR3nt: TGTGCCAGCAGCCCCCTAACTAGCGGAAACACCATATATTTT; CDR3aa: CASSPLTSGNTIYF